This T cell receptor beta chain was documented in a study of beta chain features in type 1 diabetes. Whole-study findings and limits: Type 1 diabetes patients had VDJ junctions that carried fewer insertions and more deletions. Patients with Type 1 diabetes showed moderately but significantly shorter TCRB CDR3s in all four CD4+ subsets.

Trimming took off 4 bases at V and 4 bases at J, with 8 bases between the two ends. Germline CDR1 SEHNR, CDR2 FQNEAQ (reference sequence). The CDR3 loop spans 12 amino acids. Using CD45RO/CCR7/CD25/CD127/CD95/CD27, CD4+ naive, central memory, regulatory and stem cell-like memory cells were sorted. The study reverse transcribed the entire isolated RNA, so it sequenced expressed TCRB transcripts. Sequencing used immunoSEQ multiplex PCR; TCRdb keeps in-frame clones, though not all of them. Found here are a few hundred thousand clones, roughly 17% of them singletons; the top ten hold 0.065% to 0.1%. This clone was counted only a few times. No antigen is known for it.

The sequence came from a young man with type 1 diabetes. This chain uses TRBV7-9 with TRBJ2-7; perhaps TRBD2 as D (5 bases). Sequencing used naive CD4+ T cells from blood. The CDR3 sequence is CASSSEGYEQYF. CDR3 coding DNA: TGTGCCAGCAGCTCAGAGGGTTACGAGCAGTACTTC.